This T cell receptor (beta chain) was sequenced in a study of blood T cell repertoires in COVID-19. This clone was counted once. Germline CDR1 SGHNT, CDR2 YYREEE (reference sequence). V dropped 1 base and J dropped 5 bases, with 12 bases sitting between them. The CDR3 runs 14 residues. As processed by the authors: Amplifying reference gene primers gave estimates of nucleated cell counts. Profiling relied on immunoSEQ multiplex PCR, and the TCRdb table lists in-frame clones only, not all of them. From that table come the V and J calls and clone size; the DNA was used to work out D and trimming. Here the sample spans about 100,000 clones, 85% to 90% being singletons.

This sequence originates from a human donor in a cohort sampled during active COVID-19. Sequencing was performed on peripheral blood. The rearrangement links TRBV5-4 to TRBJ2-5; possibly TRBD1 for D (5 bases). The CDR3, as DNA: TGTGCCAGCAGCTTGCCCAGGGTAGAGGAGACCCAGTACTTC. Its translation: CASSLPRVEETQYF.